A single sample gave rise to the 17 T cell receptor beta chains below, sequenced in a study of T cells in Graves' hyperthyroidism and ophthalmopathy. Amplified TCR beta CDR3 regions came from RNA transcripts. The primer set for the first-round RT-PCR of the TCR CDR3 was HTBI. TCRdb reprocessed the multiplex PCR reads with MiXCR, giving one entry per CDR3 protein. The table has about 640,000 distinct CDR3 sequences, 20% seen once. The specimen sequenced was blood. The origin of the receptors is a young man with Graves' ophthalmopathy.

This clonotype occurred many times. The chain is built from TRBV6-2 or TRBV6-3 and TRBJ1-2; D uncertain. The CDR3 runs to 12 residues. Germline CDR1 is MNHEY and CDR2 is SVGEGT. With 6 bases removed from V and 7 bases from J, the gap between germline ends came to 12 bases. The CDR3 protein is CASRVQTLGYTF. In nucleotides, the CDR3 is TGTGCCAGCAGAGTCCAAACACTTGGCTACACCTTC.

The V and J genes are TRBV24-1 and TRBJ2-5, with 9 bases aligning to TRBD2. CDR1 and CDR2 (germline): KGHDR, SFDVKD. V gave up 9 bases and J gave up 4 bases; unmatched junction bases: 5. The CDR3 runs to 13 residues. The CDR3 loop is CATSGLAGETQYF. The CDR3 DNA reads as TGTGCCACCTCGGGACTAGCAGGAGAGACCCAGTACTTC.

This clonotype was counted many times. The chain carries TRBV7-2 and TRBJ2-1; D might be TRBD1 or TRBD2, each matching 6 bases. CDR3 size: 15 residues. Germline V gene lookup returns CDR1 SGHTA and CDR2 FQGNSA. Trimming shortened V by 2 bases and J by 6 bases, and 14 bases separated the two germline ends. The CDR3 DNA reads TGTGCCAGCAGCTTACCCGGGGGCGGTGGCAATGAGCAGTTCTTC. Protein product: CASSLPGGGGNEQFF.

This clonotype occurred a few times. The chain uses TRBV20-1 and TRBJ2-2; TRBD2 matches 7 bases. With V trimmed by 2 bases and J by 1 base, 7 bases remained unmatched. The CDR3 runs to 16 residues. The germline V gene has CDR1 DFQATT and CDR2 SNEGSKA (reference sequence). The CDR3 DNA follows: TGCAGTGCTAGACCCCCGGGACTACGGAACACCGGGGAGCTGTTTTTT. This encodes CSARPPGLRNTGELFF.

Here the CDR3 DNA reads TGTGCCAGCAGTTTAGAAGAGGGGGCCGCAGGGACCCACGAGCAGTACTTC. Translating it yields CASSLEEGAAGTHEQYF. J is TRBJ2-7 and V is TRBV12-3 or TRBV12-4, with 7 bases lining up with TRBD1. The CDR3 totals 17 residues. J gave up 5 bases and V 1 base, and 14 bases lay outside the gene matches.

The genes are TRBV29-1 and TRBJ2-7; 7 bases align to TRBD2. Germline CDR1 SQVTM, CDR2 ANQGSEA. CDR3 size: 13 residues. Germline trimming cut 4 bases from V and 5 bases from J; bases unmatched to any gene: 8. CDR3 nucleotide sequence: TGCAGCGTTGGGGACTATCCCCCCAACGAGCAGTACTTC. Encoded protein: CSVGDYPPNEQYF.

The sample holds a few counts of this clonotype. V and J are TRBV20-1 and TRBJ2-7; no clear D gene. The V gene's germline CDR1 is DFQATT and CDR2 SNEGSKA (reference sequence). The CDR3 has 13 amino acids. V gave up 3 bases and J gave up 3 bases, with 12 bases separating them. CDR3 sequence (DNA): TGCAGTGCTAGGGAAGGTATCGACTACGAGCAGTACTTC. Protein sequence: CSAREGIDYEQYF.

The table lists this clonotype with a few counts. This rearrangement joins TRBV18 to TRBJ2-5; 10 positions agree with TRBD2. Germline CDR1 reads KGHSH; CDR2 reads LQKENI. The CDR3 covers 18 residues. The trim removed 0 bases at V and 0 bases at J, leaving 7 bases unmatched. CDR3 protein: CASSPPISLAGNQETQYF. The CDR3 bases are TGTGCCAGCTCACCACCGATTTCACTAGCGGGAAACCAAGAGACCCAGTACTTC.

This clonotype was seen repeatedly, ten times or more. This chain links TRBV6-2 or TRBV6-3 with TRBJ1-1; 7 bases agree with TRBD1. The CDR3 consists of 14 residues. Trimming removed 6 bases from V and 6 bases from J; junction bases left unmatched: 10. The germline gives CDR1 MNHEY, CDR2 SVGEGT. CDR3 residues: CASRPTGTASEAFF. Here the CDR3 DNA reads TGTGCCAGCAGACCCACAGGGACAGCGTCTGAAGCTTTCTTT.

The chain carries TRBV7-6 and TRBJ2-2; perhaps D is TRBD1 or TRBD2 (6 bases each). V shed 4 bases and J shed 4 bases, with 13 bases lying between them. CDR1 and CDR2 (germline): SGHVS, FNYEAQ. CDR3 size: 15 residues. The CDR3 region is CASSSSGEATGELFF. The CDR3 DNA reads as TGTGCCAGCAGCTCATCAGGGGAGGCCACCGGGGAGCTGTTTTTT.

This clonotype was observed at least ten times. This chain joins TRBV2 and TRBJ1-1, with a possible D match to TRBD1 (5 bases). V was pared by 6 bases and J by 0 bases, with 11 bases between. This CDR3 contains 14 residues. Germline V gene data show CDR1 as SNHLY and CDR2 as FYNNEI. CDR3 region: CASRDDRLNTEAFF. The CDR3 DNA follows: TGTGCCAGCAGAGACGACAGACTGAACACTGAAGCTTTCTTT.

This chain connects TRBV12-3 or TRBV12-4 to TRBJ1-1; maybe TRBD1 (5 bases). The CDR3 covers 15 residues. The V and J ends lost 3 bases and 7 bases respectively, with 18 bases between them. For the CDR3, the DNA is TGTGCCAGCAGTTTGGGGTTTGGGGCGGCGGATGAAGCTTTCTTT. It codes for CASSLGFGAADEAFF.

In nucleotides, the CDR3 is TGTGCCAGCAGTTCTGCCTTCGGCGGGAGGTTCTACAATGAGCAGTTCTTC. Translating it yields CASSSAFGGRFYNEQFF. The chain employs TRBV6-1 and TRBJ2-1, with TRBD2 identical over 8 bases. The V gene end was trimmed by 5 bases and the J gene end by 3 bases; junction bases not matched to a gene: 12. Germline values: CDR1 MNHNS, CDR2 SASEGT. This CDR3 spans 17 amino acids.

V usage is TRBV4-3 and J usage is TRBJ2-3, with unresolved D. Trimming stripped 2 bases from V and 3 bases from J, with 18 bases between. Germline V CDR1 and CDR2: LGHNA, YSLEER. The CDR3 totals 17 residues. CDR3 bases: TGCGCCAGCAGCCAAATGGTCTGGCCGTCCGTTACAGATACGCAGTATTTT. Protein sequence: CASSQMVWPSVTDTQYF.

The sample holds a few counts of this clonotype. The rearrangement uses TRBV5-1 and TRBJ1-2, with TRBD1 identical over 7 bases. With 6 bases clipped from V and 3 bases from J, the junction kept 8 bases outside the gene matches. The germline V gene encodes CDR1 SGHRS and CDR2 YFSETQ. The CDR3 has 14 residues. CDR3 protein: CASTPAQGDYGYTF. The DNA of the CDR3 is TGCGCCAGCACTCCCGCCCAGGGGGACTATGGCTACACCTTC.

The chain joins TRBV29-1 to TRBJ2-7; 9 positions match TRBD1. The length of the CDR3 is 12 residues. CDR1 is SQVTM and CDR2 is ANQGSEA in the germline V gene. J gave up 4 bases and V 6 bases, and 4 bases lay outside the gene matches. CDR3 protein: CSVLQGAYEQYF. Written as DNA, the CDR3 is TGCAGCGTCCTACAGGGGGCGTACGAGCAGTACTTC.

The chain couples TRBV6-1 to TRBJ1-5, with D tentatively TRBD1 (6 bases). The germline V and J ends were trimmed by 0 bases and 2 bases, with 14 bases remaining between them. The CDR3 loop spans 17 amino acids. Germline CDR1 is MNHNS and CDR2 is SASEGT. CDR3 sequence (DNA): TGTGCCAGCAGTGAAGCTTGGGGGCGAGGGGGCAATCAGCCCCAGCATTTT. The encoded protein is CASSEAWGRGGNQPQHF.